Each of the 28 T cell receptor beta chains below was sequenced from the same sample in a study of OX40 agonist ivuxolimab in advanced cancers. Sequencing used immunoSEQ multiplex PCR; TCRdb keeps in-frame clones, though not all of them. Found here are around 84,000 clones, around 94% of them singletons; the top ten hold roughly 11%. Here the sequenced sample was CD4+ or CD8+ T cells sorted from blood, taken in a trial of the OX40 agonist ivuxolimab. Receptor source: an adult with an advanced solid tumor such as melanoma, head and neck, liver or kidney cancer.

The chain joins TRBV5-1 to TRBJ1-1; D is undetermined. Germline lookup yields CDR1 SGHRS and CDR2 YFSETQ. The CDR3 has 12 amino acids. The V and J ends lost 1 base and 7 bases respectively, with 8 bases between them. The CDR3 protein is CASSLPGLEAFF. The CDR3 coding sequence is TGCGCCAGCAGCTTGCCGGGCCTTGAAGCTTTCTTT.

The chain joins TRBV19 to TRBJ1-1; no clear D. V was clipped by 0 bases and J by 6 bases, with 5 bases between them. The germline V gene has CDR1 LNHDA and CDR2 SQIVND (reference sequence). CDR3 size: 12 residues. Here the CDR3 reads CASSIDLSEAFF. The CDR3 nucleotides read TGTGCCAGTAGTATAGACCTCTCTGAAGCTTTCTTT.

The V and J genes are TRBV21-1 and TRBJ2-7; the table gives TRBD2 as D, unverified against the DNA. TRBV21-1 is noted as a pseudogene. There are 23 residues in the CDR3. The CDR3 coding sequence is TGTGCCAGCAGCAAAAGGTTACAGGGCTTAAGAATTAGCGGGAGGGCCATTGGGTACGAGCAGTACTTC. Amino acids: CASSKRLQGLRISGRAIGYEQYF.

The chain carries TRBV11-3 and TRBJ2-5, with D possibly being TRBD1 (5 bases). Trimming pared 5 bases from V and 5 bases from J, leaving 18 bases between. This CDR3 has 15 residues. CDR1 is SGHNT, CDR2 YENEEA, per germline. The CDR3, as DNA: TGTGCCAGCAGCCCACTGGCAGGGTCTGTGGAGACCCAGTACTTC. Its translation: CASSPLAGSVETQYF.

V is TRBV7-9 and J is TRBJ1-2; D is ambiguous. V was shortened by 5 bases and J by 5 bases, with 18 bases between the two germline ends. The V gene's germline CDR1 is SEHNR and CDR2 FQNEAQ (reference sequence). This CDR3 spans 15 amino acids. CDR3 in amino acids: CASSPDLDQGYGYTF. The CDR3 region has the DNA TGTGCCAGCAGCCCAGACCTCGACCAAGGGTATGGCTACACCTTC.

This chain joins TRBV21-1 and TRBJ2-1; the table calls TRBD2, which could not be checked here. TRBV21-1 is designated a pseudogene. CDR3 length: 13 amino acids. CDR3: CASLCPAYNEQFF. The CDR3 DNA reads TGTGCCAGTCTCTGTCCGGCCTACAATGAGCAGTTCTTC.

CDR3 region: CASSVWGASGGDTQYF. The CDR3 DNA reads as TGTGCCAGCAGCGTATGGGGAGCTAGCGGGGGGGATACGCAGTATTTT. V gene TRBV9 combines with J gene TRBJ2-3; 11 bases fit TRBD2. The germline V gene has CDR1 SGDLS and CDR2 YYNGEE. The CDR3 is 16 amino acids. Trimming cost V 1 base and J 6 bases; bases outside gene matches: 7.

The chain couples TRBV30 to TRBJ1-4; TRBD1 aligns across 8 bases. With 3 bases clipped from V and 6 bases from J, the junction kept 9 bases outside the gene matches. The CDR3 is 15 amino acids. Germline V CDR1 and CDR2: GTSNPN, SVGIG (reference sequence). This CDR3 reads CAWRARTGRDEKLFF. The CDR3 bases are TGTGCCTGGAGAGCACGGACAGGGAGGGATGAAAAACTGTTTTTT.

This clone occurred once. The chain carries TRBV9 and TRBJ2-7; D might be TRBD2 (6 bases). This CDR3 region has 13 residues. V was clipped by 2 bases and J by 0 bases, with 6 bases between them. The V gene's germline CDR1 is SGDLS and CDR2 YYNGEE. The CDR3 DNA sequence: TGTGCCAGCAGCGTGGAGGGCTCCTACGAGCAGTACTTC. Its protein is CASSVEGSYEQYF.

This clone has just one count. In DNA form, the CDR3 reads TGTGCCAGCAGTGGGGGGGACTACCGCTCCTACAATGAGCAGTTCTTC. It specifies CASSGGDYRSYNEQFF. The chain links TRBV2 to TRBJ2-1, with 7 bases lining up with TRBD2. The J segment lost 0 bases and the V segment lost 4 bases, leaving 6 bases of the junction unmatched. The CDR3 contains 16 residues. Germline CDR1 reads SNHLY; CDR2 reads FYNNEI.

The CDR3 loop is CASSLLANTEAFF. In DNA form, the CDR3 reads TGTGCCAGCAGCTTATTGGCCAACACTGAAGCTTTCTTT. The rearrangement joins TRBV7-3 to TRBJ1-1; no definite D call. There are 13 residues in the CDR3. V was shortened by 2 bases and J by 2 bases, with 6 bases between the two germline ends. Germline V CDR1 and CDR2: SGHTA, FQGTGA. The full variable domain, with the rest looked up from reference TRBV7-3 and TRBJ1-1, is GAGVSQTPSNKVTEKGKYVELRCDPISGHTALYWYRQSLGQGPEFLIYFQGTGAADDSGLPNDRFFAVRPEGSVSTLKIQRTERGDSAVYLCASSLLANTEAFFGQGTRLTVV.

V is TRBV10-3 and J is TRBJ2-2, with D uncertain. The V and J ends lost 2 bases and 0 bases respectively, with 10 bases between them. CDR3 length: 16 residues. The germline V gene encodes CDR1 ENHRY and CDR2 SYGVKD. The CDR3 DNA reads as TGTGCCATCAGTGAGATGTGGATGACGAACACCGGGGAGCTGTTTTTT. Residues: CAISEMWMTNTGELFF.

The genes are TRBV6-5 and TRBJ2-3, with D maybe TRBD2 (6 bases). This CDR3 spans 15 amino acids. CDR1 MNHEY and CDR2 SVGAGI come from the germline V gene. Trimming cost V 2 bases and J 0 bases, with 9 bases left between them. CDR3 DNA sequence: TGTGCCAGCAGTTACCTTAGCGGTAGCACAGATACGCAGTATTTT. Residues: CASSYLSGSTDTQYF.

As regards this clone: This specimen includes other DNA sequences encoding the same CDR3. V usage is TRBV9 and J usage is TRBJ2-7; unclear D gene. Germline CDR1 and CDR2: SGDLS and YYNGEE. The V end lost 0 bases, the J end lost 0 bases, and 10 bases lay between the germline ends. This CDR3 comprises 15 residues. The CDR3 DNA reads TGTGCCAGCAGCGTAGGGGCTATTAGCTCCTACGAGCAGTACTTC. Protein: CASSVGAISSYEQYF.

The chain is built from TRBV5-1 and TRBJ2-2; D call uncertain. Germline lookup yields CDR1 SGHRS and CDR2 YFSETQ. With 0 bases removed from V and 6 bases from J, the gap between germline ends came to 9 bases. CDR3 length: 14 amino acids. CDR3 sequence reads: CASSLAYGPGELFF. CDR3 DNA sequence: TGCGCCAGCAGCTTGGCCTATGGACCCGGGGAGCTGTTTTTT.

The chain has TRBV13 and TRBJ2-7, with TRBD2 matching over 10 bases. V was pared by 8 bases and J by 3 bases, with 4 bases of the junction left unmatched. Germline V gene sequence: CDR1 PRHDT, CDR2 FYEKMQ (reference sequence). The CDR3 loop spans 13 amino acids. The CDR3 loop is CASQLAGLYEQYF. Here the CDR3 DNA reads TGTGCCAGCCAACTAGCGGGGCTCTACGAGCAGTACTTC. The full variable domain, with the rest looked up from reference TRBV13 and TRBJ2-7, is AAGVIQSPRHLIKEKRETATLKCYPIPRHDTVYWYQQGPGQDPQFLISFYEKMQSDKGSIPDRFSAQQFSDYHSELNMSSLELGDSALYFCASQLAGLYEQYFGPGTRLTVT.

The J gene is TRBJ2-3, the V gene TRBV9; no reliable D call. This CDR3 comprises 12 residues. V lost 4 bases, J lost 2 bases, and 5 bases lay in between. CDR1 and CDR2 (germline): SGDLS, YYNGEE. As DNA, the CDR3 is TGTGCCAGCAGCCCCCACACAGATACGCAGTATTTT. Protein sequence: CASSPHTDTQYF.

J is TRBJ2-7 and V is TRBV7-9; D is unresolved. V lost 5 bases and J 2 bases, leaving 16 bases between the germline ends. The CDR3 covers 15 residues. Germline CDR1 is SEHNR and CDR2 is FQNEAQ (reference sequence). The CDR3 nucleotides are TGTGCCAGCAGCCGTCCGGCTGTGGGTCCCTACGAGCAGTACTTC. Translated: CASSRPAVGPYEQYF.

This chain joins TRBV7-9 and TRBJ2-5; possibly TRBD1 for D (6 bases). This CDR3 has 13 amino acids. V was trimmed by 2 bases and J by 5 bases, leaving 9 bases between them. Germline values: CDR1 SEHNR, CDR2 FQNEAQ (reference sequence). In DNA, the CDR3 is TGTGCCAGCAGCTTATACAGGGCCGAGACCCAGTACTTC. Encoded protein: CASSLYRAETQYF. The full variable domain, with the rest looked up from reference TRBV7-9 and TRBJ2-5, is DTGVSQNPRHKITKRGQNVTFRCDPISEHNRLYWYRQTLGQGPEFLTYFQNEAQLEKSRLLSDRFSAERPKGSFSTLEIQRTEQGDSAMYLCASSLYRAETQYFGPGTRLLVL.

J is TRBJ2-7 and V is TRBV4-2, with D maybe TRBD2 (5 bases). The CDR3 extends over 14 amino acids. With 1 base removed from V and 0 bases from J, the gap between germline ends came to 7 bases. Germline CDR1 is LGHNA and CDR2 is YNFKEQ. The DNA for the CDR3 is TGTGCCAGCAGCCAAGTGGGGAGCTCCTACGAGCAGTACTTC. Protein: CASSQVGSSYEQYF.

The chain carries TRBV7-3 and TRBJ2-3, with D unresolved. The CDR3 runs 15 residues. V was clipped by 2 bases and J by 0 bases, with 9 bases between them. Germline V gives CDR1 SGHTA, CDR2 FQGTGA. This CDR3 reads CASSLVPSSTDTQYF. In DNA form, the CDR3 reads TGTGCCAGCAGCTTAGTCCCCTCTAGCACAGATACGCAGTATTTT.

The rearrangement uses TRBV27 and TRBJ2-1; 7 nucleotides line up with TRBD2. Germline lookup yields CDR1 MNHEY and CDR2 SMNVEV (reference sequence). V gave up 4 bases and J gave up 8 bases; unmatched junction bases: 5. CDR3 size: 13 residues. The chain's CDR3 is CASSSGTTYEQFF. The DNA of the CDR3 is TGTGCCAGCAGTTCCGGGACTACCTATGAGCAGTTCTTC.

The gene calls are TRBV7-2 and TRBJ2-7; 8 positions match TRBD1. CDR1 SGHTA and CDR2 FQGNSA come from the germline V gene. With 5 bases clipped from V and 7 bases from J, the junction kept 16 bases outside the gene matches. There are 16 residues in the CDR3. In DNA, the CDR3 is TGTGCCAGCAGCAAGTCCGGGACAGGTCCCTTACCAGAGCAGTACTTC. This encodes CASSKSGTGPLPEQYF.

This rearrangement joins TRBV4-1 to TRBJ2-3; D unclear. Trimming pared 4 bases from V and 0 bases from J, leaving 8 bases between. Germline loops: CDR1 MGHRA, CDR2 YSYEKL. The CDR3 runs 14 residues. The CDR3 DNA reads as TGCGCCAGCAGCCTTATTTTTAGCACAGATACGCAGTATTTT. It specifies CASSLIFSTDTQYF.

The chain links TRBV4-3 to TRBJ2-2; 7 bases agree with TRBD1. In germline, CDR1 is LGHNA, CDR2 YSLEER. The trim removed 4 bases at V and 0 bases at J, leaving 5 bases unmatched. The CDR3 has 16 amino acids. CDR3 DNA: TGCGCCAGCAGCCGGGGACAGCCCTCGAACACCGGGGAGCTGTTTTTT. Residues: CASSRGQPSNTGELFF.

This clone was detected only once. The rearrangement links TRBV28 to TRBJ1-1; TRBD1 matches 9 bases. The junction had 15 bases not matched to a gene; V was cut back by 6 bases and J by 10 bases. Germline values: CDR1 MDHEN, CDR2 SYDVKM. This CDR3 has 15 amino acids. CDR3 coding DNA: TGTGCCAGCAGGGACTCTCGGTTACAGGGGGCGGGAGCTTTCTTT. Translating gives CASRDSRLQGAGAFF. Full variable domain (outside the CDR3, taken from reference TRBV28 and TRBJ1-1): DVKVTQSSRYLVKRTGEKVFLECVQDMDHENMFWYRQDPGLGLRLIYFSYDVKMKEKGDIPEGYSVSREKKERFSLILESASTNQTSMYLCASRDSRLQGAGAFFGQGTRLTVV.

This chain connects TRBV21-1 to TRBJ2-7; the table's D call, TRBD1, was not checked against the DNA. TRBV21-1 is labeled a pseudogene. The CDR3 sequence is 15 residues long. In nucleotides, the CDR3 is TGTGCCAGCAGCAACCGACAGGAACCATCCTACGAGCAGTACTTC. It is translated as CASSNRQEPSYEQYF.

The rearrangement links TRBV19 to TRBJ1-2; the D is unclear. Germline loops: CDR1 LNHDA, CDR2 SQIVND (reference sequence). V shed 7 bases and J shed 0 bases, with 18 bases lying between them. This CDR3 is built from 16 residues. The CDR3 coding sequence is TGTGCCAGTACACCCCCCAAGGCAGTTCCTAACTATGGCTACACCTTC. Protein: CASTPPKAVPNYGYTF.